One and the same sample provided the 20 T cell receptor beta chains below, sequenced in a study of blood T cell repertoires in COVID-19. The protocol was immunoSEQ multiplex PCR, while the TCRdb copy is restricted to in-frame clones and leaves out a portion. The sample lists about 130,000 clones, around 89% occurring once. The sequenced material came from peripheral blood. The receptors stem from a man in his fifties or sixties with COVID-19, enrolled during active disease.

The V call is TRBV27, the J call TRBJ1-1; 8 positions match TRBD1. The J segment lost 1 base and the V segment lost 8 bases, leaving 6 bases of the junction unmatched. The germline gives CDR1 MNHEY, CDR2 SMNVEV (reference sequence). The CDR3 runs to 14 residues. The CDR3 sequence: CASGSDRGNTEAFF. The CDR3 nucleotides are TGTGCCAGCGGCAGCGACAGGGGGAACACTGAAGCTTTCTTT.

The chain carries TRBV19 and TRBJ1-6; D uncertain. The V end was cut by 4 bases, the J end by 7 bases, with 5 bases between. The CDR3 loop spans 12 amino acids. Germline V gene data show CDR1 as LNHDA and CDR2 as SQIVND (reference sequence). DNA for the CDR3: TGTGCCAGTAGTACAGCGAATTCACCCCTCCACTTT. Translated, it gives CASSTANSPLHF.

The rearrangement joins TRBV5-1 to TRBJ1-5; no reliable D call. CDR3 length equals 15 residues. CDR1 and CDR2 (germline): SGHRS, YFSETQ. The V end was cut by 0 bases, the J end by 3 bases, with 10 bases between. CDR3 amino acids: CASSLAGGYNQPQHF. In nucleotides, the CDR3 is TGCGCCAGCAGCTTGGCCGGAGGTTACAATCAGCCCCAGCATTTT.

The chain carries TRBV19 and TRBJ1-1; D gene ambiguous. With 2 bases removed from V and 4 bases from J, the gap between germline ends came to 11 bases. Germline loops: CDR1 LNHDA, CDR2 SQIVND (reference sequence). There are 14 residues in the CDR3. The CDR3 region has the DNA TGTGCCAGTAGTATACAAAGAGGTAGCACTGAAGCTTTCTTT. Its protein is CASSIQRGSTEAFF.

The CDR3 region is CSVGRGADEQYF. Written as DNA, the CDR3 is TGCAGCGTTGGTCGTGGGGCCGACGAGCAGTACTTC. The chain employs TRBV29-1 and TRBJ2-7, with a possible D match to TRBD1 (5 bases). The V end was cut by 4 bases, the J end by 5 bases, with 12 bases between. Germline V gene sequence: CDR1 SQVTM, CDR2 ANQGSEA. This CDR3 has 12 amino acids.

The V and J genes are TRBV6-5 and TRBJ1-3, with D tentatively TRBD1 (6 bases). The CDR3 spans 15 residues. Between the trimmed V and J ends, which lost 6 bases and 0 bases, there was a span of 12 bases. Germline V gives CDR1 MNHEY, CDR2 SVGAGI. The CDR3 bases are TGTGCCAGCAGACCGGACAGCCTCTCTGGAAACACCATATATTTT. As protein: CASRPDSLSGNTIYF.

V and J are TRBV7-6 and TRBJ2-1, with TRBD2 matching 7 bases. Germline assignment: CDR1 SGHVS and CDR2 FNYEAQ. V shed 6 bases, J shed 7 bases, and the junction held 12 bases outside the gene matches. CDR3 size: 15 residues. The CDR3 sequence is CASSSLADLRNEQFF. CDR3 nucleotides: TGTGCCAGCAGTTCCCTAGCGGATCTGAGGAATGAGCAGTTCTTC.

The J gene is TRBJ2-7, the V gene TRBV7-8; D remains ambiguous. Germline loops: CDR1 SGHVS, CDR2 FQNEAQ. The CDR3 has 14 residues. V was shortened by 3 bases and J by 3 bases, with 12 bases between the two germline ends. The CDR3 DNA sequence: TGTGCCAGCAGCTTCTCTGAGAATTACTACGAGCAGTACTTC. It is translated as CASSFSENYYEQYF.

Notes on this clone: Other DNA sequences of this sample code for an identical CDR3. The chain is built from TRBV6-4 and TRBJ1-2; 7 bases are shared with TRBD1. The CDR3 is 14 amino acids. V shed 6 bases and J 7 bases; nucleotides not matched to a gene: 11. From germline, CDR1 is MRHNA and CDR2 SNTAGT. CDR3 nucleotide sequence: TGTGCCAGCAGACCCGACAGGGTGATGGGTGGCTACACCTTC. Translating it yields CASRPDRVMGGYTF.

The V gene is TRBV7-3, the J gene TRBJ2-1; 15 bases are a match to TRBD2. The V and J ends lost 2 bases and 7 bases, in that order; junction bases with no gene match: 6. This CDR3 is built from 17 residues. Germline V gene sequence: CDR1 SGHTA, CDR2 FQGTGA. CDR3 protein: CASSLLPGLAGGNEQFF. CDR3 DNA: TGTGCCAGCAGCTTACTGCCGGGACTAGCGGGGGGTAATGAGCAGTTCTTC.

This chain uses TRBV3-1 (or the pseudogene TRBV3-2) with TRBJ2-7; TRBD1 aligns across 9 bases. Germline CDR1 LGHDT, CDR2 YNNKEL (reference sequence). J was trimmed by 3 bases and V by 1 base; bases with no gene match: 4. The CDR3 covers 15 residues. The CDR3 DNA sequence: TGTGCCAGCAGCCAAGGGGGACAGGGAGGCTACGAGCAGTACTTC. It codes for CASSQGGQGGYEQYF.

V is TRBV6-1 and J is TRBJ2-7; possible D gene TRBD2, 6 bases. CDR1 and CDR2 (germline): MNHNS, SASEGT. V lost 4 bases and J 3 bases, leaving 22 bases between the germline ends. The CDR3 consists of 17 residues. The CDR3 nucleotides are TGTGCCAGCAGTGCGACTCTGACGGGTTGGGGGGACTACGAGCAGTACTTC. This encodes CASSATLTGWGDYEQYF.

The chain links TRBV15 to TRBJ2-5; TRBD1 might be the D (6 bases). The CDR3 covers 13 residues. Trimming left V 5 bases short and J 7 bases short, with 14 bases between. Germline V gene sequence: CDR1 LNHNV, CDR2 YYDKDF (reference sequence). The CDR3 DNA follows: TGTGCCACCAGCTCTGGACAGACCGCGACCCAGTACTTC. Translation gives CATSSGQTATQYF. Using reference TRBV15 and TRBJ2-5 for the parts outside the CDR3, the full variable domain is DAMVIQNPRYQVTQFGKPVTLSCSQTLNHNVMYWYQQKSSQAPKLLFHYYDKDFNNEADTPDNFQSRRPNTSFCFLDIRSPGLGDTAMYLCATSSGQTATQYFGPGTRLLVL.

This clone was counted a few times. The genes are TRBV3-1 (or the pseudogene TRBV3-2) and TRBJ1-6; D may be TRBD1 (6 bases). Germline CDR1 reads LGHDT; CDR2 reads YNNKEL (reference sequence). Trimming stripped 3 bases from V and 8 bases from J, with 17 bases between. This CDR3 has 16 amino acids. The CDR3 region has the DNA TGTGCCAGCAGCCACCCGCGGGGGCTTGGAGATTCACCCCTCCACTTT. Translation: CASSHPRGLGDSPLHF.

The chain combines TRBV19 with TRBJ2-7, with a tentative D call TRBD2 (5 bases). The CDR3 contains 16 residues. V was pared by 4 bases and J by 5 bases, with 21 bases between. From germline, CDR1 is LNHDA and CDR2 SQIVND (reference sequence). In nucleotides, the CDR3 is TGTGCCAGTAGTAGCCCAGGAGGCTTCGGCGTGGACGAGCAGTACTTC. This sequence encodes CASSSPGGFGVDEQYF.

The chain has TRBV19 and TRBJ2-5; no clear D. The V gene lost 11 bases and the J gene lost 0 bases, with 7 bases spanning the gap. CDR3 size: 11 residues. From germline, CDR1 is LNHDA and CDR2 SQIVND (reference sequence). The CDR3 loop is CALNNQETQYF. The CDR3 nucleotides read TGTGCCCTTAATAACCAAGAGACCCAGTACTTC. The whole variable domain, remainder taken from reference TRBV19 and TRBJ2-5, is DGGITQSPKYLFRKEGQNVTLSCEQNLNHDAMYWYRQDPGQGLRLIYYSQIVNDFQKGDIAEGYSVSREKKESFPLTVTSAQKNPTAFYLCALNNQETQYFGPGTRLLVL.

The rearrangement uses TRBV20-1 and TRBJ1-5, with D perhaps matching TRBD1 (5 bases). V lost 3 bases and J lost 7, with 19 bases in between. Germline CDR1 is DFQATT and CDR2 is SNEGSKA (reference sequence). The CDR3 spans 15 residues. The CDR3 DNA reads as TGCAGTGCTAGTTCGGGACTCAGATCAGGACAGCCCCAGCATTTT. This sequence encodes CSASSGLRSGQPQHF.

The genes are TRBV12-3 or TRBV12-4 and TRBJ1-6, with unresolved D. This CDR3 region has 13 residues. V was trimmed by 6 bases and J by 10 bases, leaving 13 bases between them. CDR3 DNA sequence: TGTGCCAGCAGCGGGAAGGCCGGCTCACCCCTCCACTTT. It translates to CASSGKAGSPLHF.

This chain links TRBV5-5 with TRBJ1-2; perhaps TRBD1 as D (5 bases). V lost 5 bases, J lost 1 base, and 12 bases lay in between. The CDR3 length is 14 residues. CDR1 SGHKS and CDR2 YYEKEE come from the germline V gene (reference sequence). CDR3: CASSRATDNYGYTF. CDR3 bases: TGTGCCAGCAGTCGAGCGACAGATAACTATGGCTACACCTTC.

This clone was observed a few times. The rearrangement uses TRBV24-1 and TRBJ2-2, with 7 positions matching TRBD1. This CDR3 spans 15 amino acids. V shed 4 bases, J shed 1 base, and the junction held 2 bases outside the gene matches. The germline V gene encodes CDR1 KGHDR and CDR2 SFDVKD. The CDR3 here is CATSDNRGNTGELFF. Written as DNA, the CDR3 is TGTGCCACCAGTGACAACAGGGGGAACACCGGGGAGCTGTTTTTT.